The entry below describes one TCR beta chain. This entry is derived from a study of T cell clonotyping in hematopoietic cell transplantation. TCRdb's table, derived via immunoSEQ multiplex PCR, lists solely in-frame clones and lacks some. The profile shows roughly 17,000 clones, around 90% of them singletons. The germline V gene encodes CDR1 MDHEN and CDR2 SYDVKM. This CDR3 region has 12 residues. V dropped 4 bases and J dropped 6 bases, with 4 bases sitting between them. This rearrangement joins TRBV28 to TRBJ1-6, with D unclear. Source material: peripheral blood mononuclear cells. The receptor was derived from a man between 40 and 49 years old in good health. Some clones in this sample may be carry-over from other donors' samples. The CDR3 loop reads CASSSRNSPLHF. The CDR3 nucleotides are TGTGCCAGCAGTTCCCGTAATTCACCCCTCCACTTT. Full variable domain (rest looked up from reference TRBV28 and TRBJ1-6): DVKVTQSSRYLVKRTGEKVFLECVQDMDHENMFWYRQDPGLGLRLIYFSYDVKMKEKGDIPEGYSVSREKKERFSLILESASTNQTSMYLCASSSRNSPLHFGNGTRLTVT.